Listed here are 18 T cell receptor beta chains from one sample, sequenced in a study of T cells after yellow fever vaccination. MiXCR, applied by TCRdb to the 5' RACE reads, yields one record per CDR3 protein. The sample consists of 200,000 to 300,000 distinct CDR3 sequences, less than 9% of them appearing once. Sequenced material: CD4+ T cells sorted from PBMCs, taken 15 days after the yellow fever booster vaccination. Receptors originate from a man between 25 and 39 years old who received the YFV17D yellow fever vaccine.

This clonotype was seen at least ten times. This chain uses TRBV12-3 or TRBV12-4 with TRBJ2-5; weak D call: TRBD2 (5 bases). The CDR3 totals 13 residues. With 0 bases removed from V and 7 bases from J, the gap between germline ends came to 9 bases. CDR3 nucleotide sequence: TGTGCCAGCAGTTTAGCCTCGGCGGGGACCCAGTACTTC. Protein product: CASSLASAGTQYF.

The table lists this clonotype with a few counts. The rearrangement uses TRBV23-1 and TRBJ2-6; D remains ambiguous. TRBV23-1 is designated an ORF whose function remains uncertain. V dropped 4 bases and J dropped 0 bases, with 7 bases sitting between them. This CDR3 has 15 amino acids. The CDR3 loop reads CASSLLDSGANVLTF. As DNA, the CDR3 is TGCGCCAGCAGTCTTTTGGACTCTGGGGCCAACGTCCTGACTTTC.

Only a few counts were recorded for this clonotype. V gene TRBV12-3 or TRBV12-4 combines with J gene TRBJ2-3; D unclear. There are 13 residues in the CDR3. V lost 7 bases to trimming and J lost 2 bases, with 10 bases between them. The CDR3 loop is CASTLALTDTQYF. The CDR3 nucleotides are TGTGCCAGCACCTTGGCGCTCACAGATACGCAGTATTTT.

This clonotype was recorded many times. The chain is built from TRBV27 and TRBJ2-3; D gene unclear. Trimming removed 9 bases from V and 5 bases from J, with 15 bases in between. The germline V gene has CDR1 MNHEY and CDR2 SMNVEV (reference sequence). This CDR3 comprises 13 residues. This CDR3 is CASKVPGRDTQYF. Written as DNA, the CDR3 is TGTGCCAGTAAGGTGCCAGGTAGAGATACGCAGTATTTT.

In this sample, this clonotype turned up a few times. This sequence joins TRBV5-1 and TRBJ2-5; TRBD1 matches at 10 bases. CDR3 length: 14 residues. V dropped 4 bases and J dropped 4; count of bases not matched to a gene: 4. Per the germline V gene, CDR1 is SGHRS and CDR2 is YFSETQ. The CDR3 loop reads CASSIGQGGETQYF. Here the CDR3 DNA reads TGCGCCAGCAGCATTGGACAGGGGGGAGAGACCCAGTACTTC.

This clonotype turned up a few times. This sequence joins TRBV5-1 and TRBJ2-3; D is unresolved. Trimming left V 3 bases short and J 0 bases short, with 11 bases between. The CDR3 covers 15 residues. Germline V gene data show CDR1 as SGHRS and CDR2 as YFSETQ. The CDR3 DNA follows: TGCGCCAGCAGCTATGGCGCAGCTAGCACAGATACGCAGTATTTT. Translated, it gives CASSYGAASTDTQYF.

This clonotype was recorded a few times. The chain couples TRBV4-3 to TRBJ2-1, with 9 bases that match TRBD2. The CDR3 is made up of 18 amino acids. Trimming removed 0 bases from V and 5 bases from J; junction bases left unmatched: 11. CDR1 is LGHNA, CDR2 YSLEER, per germline. CDR3 protein: CASSQDGGTSLRNNEQFF. CDR3 bases: TGCGCCAGCAGCCAAGACGGTGGGACTAGCCTACGGAACAATGAGCAGTTCTTC.

The chain recombines TRBV7-9 with TRBJ2-7; D call uncertain. The CDR3 is made up of 12 amino acids. V was clipped by 10 bases and J by 6 bases, with 16 bases between them. CDR1 is SEHNR, CDR2 FQNEAQ, per germline (reference sequence). The CDR3 loop is CAIWDERTEQYF. DNA for the CDR3: TGTGCCATCTGGGATGAAAGAACCGAGCAGTACTTC. The full variable domain, rest sourced from reference TRBV7-9 and TRBJ2-7, is DTGVSQNPRHKITKRGQNVTFRCDPISEHNRLYWYRQTLGQGPEFLTYFQNEAQLEKSRLLSDRFSAERPKGSFSTLEIQRTEQGDSAMYLCAIWDERTEQYFGPGTRLTVT.

The chain recombines TRBV20-1 with TRBJ2-1; 7 nucleotides agree with TRBD2. CDR3 length: 18 residues. With V trimmed by 1 base and J by 4 bases, 16 bases remained unmatched. The germline CDR1 and CDR2 sequences are DFQATT and SNEGSKA (reference sequence). The DNA for the CDR3 is TGCAGTGCTAGAGTTTCTAGCGGAGGTCCCTCGGGTTACAATGAGCAGTTCTTC. Residues: CSARVSSGGPSGYNEQFF.

This chain joins TRBV18 and TRBJ1-1, with D unclear. The V end lost 2 bases, the J end lost 7 bases, and 17 bases lay between the germline ends. Germline V CDR1 and CDR2: KGHSH, LQKENI. The CDR3 is 15 residues long. The CDR3 DNA follows: TGTGCCAGCTCACCAGGGCAGAAAGTTCTGTTTGAAGCTTTCTTT. Its protein product is CASSPGQKVLFEAFF.

Only a few counts were recorded for this clonotype. V and J are TRBV7-9 and TRBJ2-7, with D perhaps TRBD1 (5 bases). Trimming shortened V by 5 bases and J by 4 bases, and 6 bases separated the two germline ends. CDR3 size: 11 residues. Per germline, CDR1 SEHNR and CDR2 FQNEAQ (reference sequence). The CDR3 spells CASSRQYEQYF. CDR3 nucleotides: TGTGCCAGCAGCCGACAGTACGAGCAGTACTTC.

This sequence joins TRBV4-2 and TRBJ1-1; 7 nucleotides align to TRBD1. The V gene's germline CDR1 is LGHNA and CDR2 YNFKEQ. This CDR3 is 14 amino acids long. Trimming at V came to 3 bases and at J to 4 bases, leaving 5 bases not matched to a gene. CDR3 sequence reads: CASSQDRLGTEAFF. In DNA, the CDR3 is TGTGCCAGCAGCCAGGACAGGCTGGGCACTGAAGCTTTCTTT.

This clonotype was observed many times. The chain employs TRBV6-1 and TRBJ2-3; D may match TRBD1 or TRBD2 (5 bases each). CDR1 MNHNS and CDR2 SASEGT come from the germline V gene. V lost 7 bases to trimming and J lost 2 bases, with 16 bases between them. This CDR3 is built from 15 residues. The CDR3 sequence is CASTGVGAPTDTQYF. CDR3 in DNA: TGTGCCAGCACCGGGGTAGGGGCACCCACAGATACGCAGTATTTT.

J is TRBJ2-1 and V is TRBV5-1, with D tentatively TRBD2 (5 bases). The CDR3 has 16 residues. Per germline, CDR1 SGHRS and CDR2 YFSETQ. The V and J ends lost 0 bases and 8 bases respectively, with 18 bases between them. The CDR3 DNA reads TGCGCCAGCAGCTTGGCCGGGATTACGGTAACACATGAGCAGTTCTTC. Translated, it gives CASSLAGITVTHEQFF. Drawing the rest from reference TRBV5-1 and TRBJ2-1, the complete variable domain is KAGVTQTPRYLIKTRGQQVTLSCSPISGHRSVSWYQQTPGQGLQFLFEYFSETQRNKGNFPGRFSGRQFSNSRSEMNVSTLELGDSALYLCASSLAGITVTHEQFFGPGTRLTVL.

This clonotype was detected ten times or more. An end of the junction does not agree with germline; a read error may underlie this. CDR3 in DNA: TGTGCTAGCAGCGCGAGCGGGAGCTCCTACAATGAGCAGTTCTTC. Translation gives CASSASGSSYNEQFF. V is TRBV7-7 and J is TRBJ2-1; TRBD2 aligns across 8 bases. The CDR3 contains 15 residues. CDR1 is SSHAT and CDR2 is FNYEAQ in the germline V gene (reference sequence).

At least ten counts were recorded for this clonotype. V usage is TRBV5-1 and J usage is TRBJ2-7; 7 positions match TRBD2. V was pared by 0 bases and J by 3 bases, with 6 bases of the junction left unmatched. Germline assignment: CDR1 SGHRS and CDR2 YFSETQ. This CDR3 contains 15 residues. This CDR3 is CASSLATGLVYEQYF. CDR3 DNA: TGCGCCAGCAGCTTGGCCACCGGACTAGTCTACGAGCAGTACTTC.

This clonotype has ten or more counts. In nucleotides, the CDR3 is TGTGCCAGCAGTTTAGCGCAAATCACCTACGAGCAGTACTTC. Amino acids: CASSLAQITYEQYF. The V and J genes are TRBV12-3 or TRBV12-4 and TRBJ2-7; D remains unclear. CDR3 length: 14 amino acids. Trimming stripped 0 bases from V and 2 bases from J, with 8 bases between.

Note on this clonotype: A read error may account for a junction end that differs from germline. The J gene is TRBJ1-6, the V gene TRBV11-3, with D tentatively TRBD1 (5 bases). Germline V gene data show CDR1 as SGHNT and CDR2 as YENEEA. The CDR3 contains 16 residues. As DNA, the CDR3 is TGTGCCAGCAGCCGCGGACGGGGGGAGGAGGATTCACACCTCCACTTT. This gives the protein CASSRGRGEEDSHLHF.